This T cell receptor (beta chain) derives from a study of blood T cell repertoires in COVID-19. Study-wide background: Some COVID-19 samples were acute and others convalescent; all came from the United States, Italy and Spain. Sources were T cells, B-cell-depleted T cells, or PBMCs; the material itself was cDNA or gDNA.

Per the original data handling: Researchers report that nucleated cell counts were estimated from reference gene primer amplification. Profiled with immunoSEQ multiplex PCR; TCRdb holds only in-frame clones, not every one. D and trimming come from the DNA, and the V and J calls and clone size come from that table. This sample has approximately 210,000 clones; approximately 84% occur once, and the top ten carry around 10%. Patients in Seattle were enrolled during active infection, then followed longitudinally. The clonotype originates from a man aged 50 to 60 with COVID-19, enrolled during active disease. The sample taken for sequencing was peripheral blood.

CDR3 sequence (DNA): TGTGCCAGCAGCTTAGCACAAAGGACAGGGTTCGGGGAGCTGTTTTTT. Encoded protein: CASSLAQRTGFGELFF. The rearrangement joins TRBV7-2 to TRBJ2-2, with TRBD1 matching 8 bases. The CDR3 covers 16 residues. Germline values: CDR1 SGHTA, CDR2 FQGNSA. The V gene end was trimmed by 0 bases and the J gene end by 7 bases; junction bases not matched to a gene: 7.